The clone carrying this T cell receptor (beta chain) was counted once. Its antigen is not identified. Authors' analysis steps: ImmunoSEQ only sent back junction sequences with no quality scores, so filtering was done differently. Generated by immunoSEQ multiplex PCR, the TCRdb table keeps only in-frame clones and is missing some. The D gene and trimming were derived from the DNA, and the V and J assignments and clone size from that table. This sample has about 990,000 clones, with 75% to 80% found just once. The sample is drawn from a study of shared clonotypes between healthy human individuals. Findings of the study overall: Non-shared clonotypes displayed generation probabilities falling below those of clonotypes present in all four donors.

V lost 2 bases to trimming and J lost 4 bases, with 19 bases between them. The germline CDR1 and CDR2 sequences are SGHRS and YFSETQ. The CDR3 is 17 residues long. The rearrangement links TRBV5-1 to TRBJ2-1, with unresolved D. The specimen was memory CD4+ T cells from PBMCs. The subset was: CD45RA-negative fraction. The sequence came from a young man in good health. Some clones in this sample may be carry-over from other donors' samples. The CDR3 reads CASSFEKKPVGYNEQFF. The DNA for the CDR3 is TGCGCCAGCAGCTTCGAAAAAAAGCCCGTGGGGTACAATGAGCAGTTCTTC.